Listed below are T cell receptor beta chains from one sample, sequenced in a study of post-analysis software for immune sequencing data. TCRdb fed the PCR reads into MiXCR, producing one record per CDR3 protein. The table has about 820,000 distinct CDR3 sequences, about 57% seen once; the top ten hold 4.6%. Sequencing input: blood. These receptors were collected from a girl aged 5 to 17 with multiple sclerosis. CDR3s include the opening cysteine and the closing phenylalanine or tryptophan. D genes are given only for firm matches. The size field is filled for only some rows; it gives once, few, many or a size class.

clone_size | d_call | cdr3_length | j_call | v_call | cdr3_aa | cdr3_nt
. | TRBD1 | 15 | TRBJ2-7 | TRBV20-1 | CSATQPTGGGYEQYF | TGCAGTGCTACGCAACCGACAGGGGGTGGTTACGAGCAGTACTTC
. | . | 16 | TRBJ2-7 | TRBV20-1 | CSASGDFSGVSYEQYF | TGCAGTGCTAGCGGAGACTTTTCGGGGGTCTCCTACGAGCAGTACTTC
few | . | 13 | TRBJ1-1 | TRBV3-1 | CASNPGGNTEAFF | TGTGCCAGCAACCCCGGGGGAAACACTGAAGCTTTCTTT
. | . | 17 | TRBJ2-5 | TRBV20-1 | CSASLRGDALAQETQYF | TGCAGTGCCTCCCTAAGAGGCGACGCACTCGCTCAAGAGACCCAGTACTTC
. | . | 13 | TRBJ1-2 | TRBV5-1 | CASRREANYGYTF | TGCGCCAGCAGACGGGAAGCAAACTATGGCTACACCTTC
. | . | 16 | TRBJ2-1 | TRBV7-9 | CASSLETQFLYNEQFF | TGTGCCAGCAGCTTAGAAACACAGTTCCTTTACAATGAGCAGTTCTTC
. | . | 13 | TRBJ2-3 | TRBV20-1 | CSAIKFGTDTQYF | TGCAGTGCTATTAAATTTGGCACAGATACGCAGTATTTT
. | . | 15 | TRBJ2-3 | TRBV20-1 | CSARDRRRQMRTQYF | TGCAGTGCTAGAGATCGAAGGCGCCAAATGAGGACGCAGTATTTT
few | TRBD1 | 14 | TRBJ2-7 | TRBV11-2 | CASNPTGMSYEQYF | TGTGCCAGCAACCCGACAGGGATGTCCTACGAGCAGTACTTC
. | . | 13 | TRBJ2-7 | TRBV20-1 | CSALQVVAYEQYF | TGCAGTGCTCTACAGGTAGTAGCGTACGAGCAGTACTTC
. | TRBD2 | 14 | TRBJ2-7 | TRBV20-1 | CSAIRLAGDYEQYF | TGCAGTGCTATAAGACTAGCGGGAGACTACGAGCAGTACTTC
. | TRBD1 | 14 | TRBJ2-7 | TRBV6-5 | CASRRGTGLYEQYF | TGTGCCAGCAGGAGAGGGACAGGCCTATACGAGCAGTACTTC
few | . | 18 | TRBJ2-1 | TRBV12-3/TRBV12-4 | CASSPPLTIGESLKTQFF | TGTGCCAGCAGTCCTCCGCTAACGATCGGGGAGTCCCTAAAGACCCAGTTCTTC
. | . | 13 | TRBJ1-1 | TRBV5-1 | CASRSEGDTEAFF | TGCGCCAGCAGGTCCGAGGGAGACACTGAAGCTTTCTTT
. | . | 15 | TRBJ1-2 | TRBV5-1 | CASSPGTLGGYGYTF | TGCGCCAGCAGCCCCGGGACTCTTGGAGGCTATGGCTACACCTTC
. | . | 14 | TRBJ2-7 | TRBV6-5 | CASGRQRTSYEQYF | TGTGCCAGTGGAAGACAGCGCACATCTTACGAGCAGTACTTC
. | . | 14 | TRBJ1-1 | TRBV20-1 | CSARRGQPNTEAFF | TGCAGTGCTCGACGAGGACAGCCGAACACTGAAGCTTTCTTT
. | TRBD2 | 17 | TRBJ2-1 | TRBV12-3/TRBV12-4 | CASRRPGLAGASNEQFF | TGTGCCAGCAGACGACCGGGACTAGCGGGAGCTTCGAATGAGCAGTTCTTC
. | . | 17 | TRBJ2-1 | TRBV9 | CASSSKSGTSYYNEQFF | TGTGCCAGCAGCTCTAAGTCAGGGACATCCTATTACAATGAGCAGTTCTTC
. | TRBD2 | 15 | TRBJ2-1 | TRBV11-2 | CASSSKVGGGDEQFF | TGTGCCAGCAGCTCCAAGGTGGGGGGAGGGGATGAGCAGTTCTTC
. | . | 16 | TRBJ2-5 | TRBV5-1 | CASSLAEGSAQETQYF | TGCGCCAGCAGCTTGGCCGAGGGGTCGGCTCAAGAGACCCAGTACTTC
. | TRBD1 | 12 | TRBJ1-1 | TRBV29-1 | CTSRDREAGAFF | TGCACCTCCAGGGACAGGGAGGCAGGAGCTTTCTTT
. | . | 14 | TRBJ1-5 | TRBV20-1 | CSARVGNPNQPQHF | TGCAGTGCTAGAGTAGGAAACCCGAATCAGCCCCAGCATTTT
once | TRBD2 | 13 | TRBJ2-7 | TRBV27 | CASSTTGGGEQYF | TGTGCCAGCAGTACCACTGGGGGGGGCGAGCAGTACTTC
few | TRBD1 | 14 | TRBJ2-7 | TRBV19 | CASTPGTGDYEQYF | TGTGCCAGTACCCCCGGGACAGGGGACTACGAGCAGTACTTC
. | TRBD2 | 11 | TRBJ2-5 | TRBV20-1 | CSPGRKETQYF | TGCAGTCCCGGGAGGAAAGAGACCCAGTACTTC
. | . | 22 | TRBJ2-7 | TRBV3-1 | CASSQVESAGERARLRSYEQYF | TGTGCCAGCAGCCAAGTAGAATCGGCCGGGGAGAGGGCCCGGCTACGGAGCTACGAGCAGTACTTC
. | TRBD2 | 14 | TRBJ2-7 | TRBV29-1 | CSVEWEGSSYEQYF | TGCAGCGTTGAATGGGAGGGTAGCTCCTACGAGCAGTACTTC
. | . | 12 | TRBJ2-5 | TRBV29-1 | CSASEYQETQYF | TGCAGCGCCTCGGAGTACCAAGAGACCCAGTACTTC
. | . | 16 | TRBJ2-5 | TRBV5-1 | CASSSIVGREQETQYF | TGCGCCAGCAGTTCGATCGTAGGACGGGAACAAGAGACCCAGTACTTC
few | . | 15 | TRBJ2-1 | TRBV11-2 | CASSLVGGSFGEQFF | TGTGCCAGCAGCTTAGTGGGCGGGTCCTTCGGTGAGCAGTTCTTC
many | . | 14 | TRBJ2-7 | TRBV5-1 | CASSLGTGTYEQYF | TGTGCCAGCAGCTTAGGGACGGGGACCTACGAGCAGTACTTC
. | TRBD2 | 16 | TRBJ2-1 | TRBV5-1 | CASSFPGTSGNNEQFF | TGCGCCAGCAGCTTCCCCGGGACTAGCGGGAACAATGAGCAGTTCTTC
few | . | 17 | TRBJ2-6 | TRBV6-1 | CASSTGRISSGANVLTF | TGTGCCAGCAGTACGGGACGAATCTCTTCTGGGGCCAACGTCCTGACTTTC
. | . | 14 | TRBJ2-7 | TRBV20-1 | CSASRGQLSYEQYF | TGCAGTGCTAGTAGGGGCCAACTCTCCTACGAGCAGTACTTC
. | . | 15 | TRBJ2-2 | TRBV7-3 | CASSSEFRGSGELFF | TGTGCCAGCAGCTCCGAATTTAGGGGGTCCGGGGAGCTGTTTTTT
. | TRBD2 | 12 | TRBJ2-1 | TRBV12-5 | CASGFGGTTQFF | TGTGCTAGTGGTTTCGGCGGGACTACGCAGTTCTTC
few | . | 11 | TRBJ2-7 | TRBV29-1 | CSVGWGYEQYF | TGCAGCGTTGGTTGGGGCTACGAGCAGTACTTC
. | . | 15 | TRBJ2-4 | TRBV20-1 | CSAKLPFQAKNIQYF | TGCAGTGCTAAACTCCCCTTCCAAGCCAAAAACATTCAGTACTTC
. | TRBD1 | 18 | TRBJ2-5 | TRBV7-9 | CASSLSRLRQGARETQYF | TGTGCCAGCAGCTTAAGCCGTCTACGACAGGGCGCAAGGGAGACCCAGTACTTC
. | TRBD2 | 16 | TRBJ2-7 | TRBV7-7 | CASSWKSGRSLYEQYF | TGTGCTAGCAGCTGGAAAAGCGGGAGGTCTCTATACGAGCAGTACTTC
. | . | 17 | TRBJ2-7 | TRBV29-1 | CSVGPPYAQGDSYEQYF | TGCAGCGTTGGCCCCCCCTATGCTCAAGGGGACTCCTACGAGCAGTACTTC
. | . | 14 | TRBJ1-2 | TRBV6-5 | CASSYREHVYGYTF | TGTGCCAGCAGTTACCGTGAACACGTCTATGGCTACACCTTC
. | TRBD2 | 15 | TRBJ2-3 | TRBV11-2 | CASSRPAGVGDTQYF | TGTGCCAGCAGCCGACCAGCGGGAGTAGGAGATACGCAGTATTTT
many | . | 13 | TRBJ2-7 | TRBV20-1 | CSARDNLGWEQYF | TGCAGTGCTAGAGATAACCTAGGATGGGAGCAGTACTTC
few | . | 15 | TRBJ1-2 | TRBV7-9 | CASSSRETELYGYTF | TGTGCCAGCAGCTCGCGGGAGACAGAGCTCTATGGCTACACCTTC
. | TRBD2 | 17 | TRBJ2-1 | TRBV7-9 | CASSQKVTGLAINEQFF | TGTGCCAGCAGTCAAAAAGTGACGGGACTAGCGATTAATGAGCAGTTCTTC
. | . | 16 | TRBJ2-5 | TRBV7-3 | CASSLGMNRNQETQYF | TGTGCCAGCAGCTTAGGGATGAACAGGAACCAAGAGACCCAGTACTTC
. | . | 14 | TRBJ2-1 | TRBV5-1 | CASSPGPNGGEQFF | TGCGCCAGCAGCCCCGGACCCAACGGGGGTGAGCAGTTCTTC
. | . | 14 | TRBJ2-3 | TRBV5-1 | CASSPGLFTDTQYF | TGCGCCAGCAGCCCGGGACTTTTCACAGATACGCAGTATTTT
. | TRBD1 | 15 | TRBJ1-2 | TRBV7-8 | CASRIGTASNYGYTF | TGTGCCAGTCGGATAGGGACAGCATCTAACTATGGCTACACCTTC
. | TRBD2 | 13 | TRBJ2-1 | TRBV12-3/TRBV12-4 | CASSSGGTNEQFF | TGTGCCAGCAGTTCCGGGGGGACCAATGAGCAGTTCTTC
few | . | 14 | TRBJ1-2 | TRBV20-1 | CSAPGGRMNYGYTF | TGCAGTGCGCCCGGGGGAAGGATGAACTATGGCTACACCTTC
. | . | 18 | TRBJ2-6 | TRBV7-3 | CASSPAWGFSSGANVLTF | TGTGCCAGCAGCCCGGCCTGGGGATTCAGCTCTGGGGCCAACGTCCTGACTTTC
. | TRBD1 | 15 | TRBJ1-4 | TRBV20-1 | CSASQTGTGYEKLFF | TGCAGTGCTAGTCAGACCGGGACAGGGTACGAAAAACTGTTTTTT
. | . | 15 | TRBJ1-1 | TRBV25-1 | CASHLTGAPNTEAFF | TGTGCCAGCCATCTCACCGGGGCGCCGAACACTGAAGCTTTCTTT
. | . | 13 | TRBJ2-3 | TRBV20-1 | CSARGPSTDTQYF | TGCAGTGCTAGAGGCCCTAGTACAGATACGCAGTATTTT
. | TRBD1 | 14 | TRBJ2-5 | TRBV12-3/TRBV12-4 | CASSWTGEGETQYF | TGTGCCAGCAGTTGGACAGGGGAAGGAGAGACCCAGTACTTC